This entry is about one T cell receptor beta chain. Trimming left V 5 bases short and J 2 bases short, with 14 bases between. The CDR3 is 15 amino acids. Germline loops: CDR1 LGHDT, CDR2 YNNKEL (reference sequence). This entry comes from a study of T cell responses to AZD1222 COVID-19 vaccine. The method was immunoSEQ multiplex PCR; TCRdb's version includes in-frame clones alone and lacks a portion of them. The profile shows around 180,000 clones, 85% to 90% of them singletons. This chain uses TRBV3-1 (or the pseudogene TRBV3-2) with TRBJ2-3, with D tentatively TRBD2 (6 bases). The starting material was peripheral blood, obtained on day 0 of AZD1222 vaccination. This receptor was taken from an adult in good health. CDR3 bases: TGTGCCAGCAGCGAACCGACTAGTGCCACAGATACGCAGTATTTT. Translating it yields CASSEPTSATDTQYF.